This TCR beta chain was recorded in a study of T cell responses to AZD1222 COVID-19 vaccine. This clone was seen only once. Clones were read by immunoSEQ multiplex PCR, and TCRdb kept only the in-frame ones, dropping some. This table holds some 69,000 clones, approximately 80% found once. Material: peripheral blood, obtained 28 days after the second AZD1222 dose. The source of this sequence is an adult who received the AZD1222 COVID-19 vaccine.

The CDR3 bases are TGCGCCAGCAGCTTGGGCGGGGGCGAGTACGAGCAGTACTTC. Protein sequence: CASSLGGGEYEQYF. The rearrangement joins TRBV5-1 to TRBJ2-7, with D maybe TRBD2 (7 bases). The germline V gene has CDR1 SGHRS and CDR2 YFSETQ. Trimming pared 0 bases from V and 4 bases from J, leaving 11 bases between. This CDR3 region has 14 residues.